These 27 T cell receptor beta chains were all obtained from the same sample, sequenced in a study of response to subunit inactivated influenza vaccine. TCRdb re-derived calls from the RT-PCR reads in MiXCR, one entry per CDR3 protein. The data contain roughly 180,000 distinct CDR3 sequences, around 9% of them seen just once; the ten biggest clones take up approximately 10%. The sample consisted of non-naive T cells sorted from PBMCs, taken on the day of vaccination. These TCRs come from a man aged 45-65 years who received an inactivated influenza vaccine.

This clonotype was found a few times. This sequence joins TRBV12-3 or TRBV12-4 and TRBJ2-1; D may match TRBD1 or TRBD2 (5 bases each). V was pared by 6 bases and J by 9 bases, with 24 bases between. This CDR3 comprises 16 residues. CDR3 DNA sequence: TGTGCCAGCAGCCCGCCGTCAGGGACCCCCGCTGGTGAGCAGTTCTTC. Amino acids: CASSPPSGTPAGEQFF.

This clonotype was counted many times. The rearrangement links TRBV5-1 to TRBJ1-2, with TRBD1 matching 7 bases. V dropped 4 bases and J dropped 1; count of bases not matched to a gene: 10. The germline CDR1 and CDR2 sequences are SGHRS and YFSETQ. The CDR3 loop spans 16 amino acids. The CDR3 is CASSPGTASLNYGYTF. DNA for the CDR3: TGCGCCAGCAGCCCGGGGACAGCTTCGCTTAACTATGGCTACACCTTC.

This clonotype was seen at least ten times. The chain joins TRBV7-8 to TRBJ2-1, with D perhaps TRBD2 (5 bases). The germline gives CDR1 SGHVS, CDR2 FQNEAQ. The CDR3 extends over 16 amino acids. Deletions cut 5 bases from V and 7 bases from J, with 21 bases between. The CDR3 DNA sequence: TGTGCCAGCAGCAACGACGGACTTTCATTGAGGAATGAGCAGTTCTTC. Encoded protein: CASSNDGLSLRNEQFF.

This clonotype was seen at least ten times. The chain couples TRBV29-1 to TRBJ2-5; 8 bases are shared with TRBD1. The CDR3 extends over 14 amino acids. Germline loops: CDR1 SQVTM, CDR2 ANQGSEA. Trimming at V came to 7 bases and at J to 1 base, leaving 8 bases not matched to a gene. For the CDR3, the DNA is TGCAGCGCTAAACTCGGGACAGGCCAAGAGACCCAGTACTTC. Its translation is CSAKLGTGQETQYF.

This clonotype was seen a handful of times. The chain employs TRBV24-1 and TRBJ2-1, with TRBD2 identical over 11 bases. Germline loops: CDR1 KGHDR, CDR2 SFDVKD. V was pared by 4 bases and J by 7 bases, with 5 bases of the junction left unmatched. The CDR3 length is 15 residues. The CDR3 bases are TGTGCCACCAGTGAGCTAGCGGGAGGATCAAATGAGCAGTTCTTC. Its translation is CATSELAGGSNEQFF.

This clonotype showed up many times. CDR3 in amino acids: CASSRSGESTVEQYF. The CDR3 nucleotides read TGTGCCAGCAGCCGGAGCGGGGAGAGTACGGTGGAGCAGTACTTC. The rearrangement links TRBV6-2 or TRBV6-3 to TRBJ2-7; TRBD2 matches at 7 bases. The CDR3 has 15 residues. Germline-derived CDR1 and CDR2 are MNHEY and SVGEGT. The V segment lost 6 bases and the J segment 7 bases; nucleotides outside the gene matches: 15.

There are a few counts of this clonotype. This chain connects TRBV3-1 to TRBJ1-3, with no clear D. The germline gives CDR1 LGHDT, CDR2 YNNKEL (reference sequence). CDR3 length: 16 amino acids. Trimming pared 1 base from V and 3 bases from J, leaving 13 bases between. CDR3 DNA: TGTGCCAGCAGCCAAGTGAGGGCCCTAGATGGAAACACCATATATTTT. It specifies CASSQVRALDGNTIYF.

V usage is TRBV7-9 and J usage is TRBJ1-5; D might be TRBD1 (6 bases). The V and J ends lost 8 bases and 1 base respectively, with 15 bases between them. The V gene's germline CDR1 is SEHNR and CDR2 FQNEAQ (reference sequence). The CDR3 runs to 15 residues. DNA of the CDR3: TGTGCCAGCGGCCCCGGGGGGCAGAGCAATCAGCCCCAGCATTTT. Translation gives CASGPGGQSNQPQHF.

This clonotype was counted between two and nine times. This chain connects TRBV5-6 to TRBJ2-1; D call uncertain. The CDR3 is made up of 12 amino acids. V was shortened by 0 bases and J by 9 bases, with 7 bases between the two germline ends. CDR1 and CDR2 from the germline V gene are SGHDT and YYEEEE. The CDR3 DNA is TGTGCCAGCAGCTTGGTAGGGCCTGAGCAGTTCTTC. Amino acid sequence: CASSLVGPEQFF.

This clonotype was found a few times. The chain uses TRBV2 and TRBJ2-3, with TRBD1 matching 7 bases. The CDR3 has 15 amino acids. J was trimmed by 2 bases and V by 4 bases; bases with no gene match: 6. CDR1 and CDR2 from the germline V gene are SNHLY and FYNNEI. In nucleotides, the CDR3 is TGTGCCAGCAGTGGGTTAGGGGGCCCCACAGATACGCAGTATTTT. It is translated as CASSGLGGPTDTQYF. Drawing the rest from reference TRBV2 and TRBJ2-3, the complete variable domain is EPEVTQTPSHQVTQMGQEVILRCVPISNHLYFYWYRQILGQKVEFLVSFYNNEISEKSEIFDDQFSVERPDGSNFTLKIRSTKLEDSAMYFCASSGLGGPTDTQYFGPGTRLTVL.

The chain combines TRBV12-3 or TRBV12-4 with TRBJ2-3, with a tentative D call TRBD2 (5 bases). The CDR3 is 18 residues long. CDR3 coding DNA: TGTACCTGCAGTTTTTTGGGCCCGAGGGCTGACGGCACAGATACGCAGTATTTT. This translates into CTCSFLGPRADGTDTQYF.

The sample holds a few counts of this clonotype. The V and J genes are TRBV3-1 and TRBJ2-3, with a tentative D call TRBD2 (5 bases). Germline CDR1 and CDR2: LGHDT and YNNKEL (reference sequence). There are 15 residues in the CDR3. The V and J ends lost 4 bases and 3 bases respectively, with 14 bases between them. This chain's CDR3 is CASSRHAAETDTQYF. The CDR3, as DNA: TGTGCCAGCAGCCGCCACGCAGCGGAGACAGATACGCAGTATTTT.

The count of this clonotype is one. V gene TRBV5-5 combines with J gene TRBJ2-2, with D tentatively TRBD2 (6 bases). This CDR3 region has 14 residues. The germline gives CDR1 SGHKS, CDR2 YYEKEE (reference sequence). The germline V and J ends were trimmed by 7 bases and 4 bases, with 14 bases remaining between them. This CDR3 is CASGPGRGTGELFF. The CDR3 nucleotides are TGTGCCAGCGGCCCGGGGCGGGGCACCGGGGAGCTGTTTTTT.

This clonotype was seen more than once but under ten times. The chain carries TRBV18 and TRBJ2-7; D might be TRBD1 or TRBD2, each matching 5 bases. The CDR3 spans 15 residues. V shed 4 bases and J shed 6 bases, with 19 bases lying between them. Germline values: CDR1 KGHSH, CDR2 LQKENI. CDR3 sequence (DNA): TGTGCCAGCTCACAGATAGAGCTGCCTGGGGGCGAGCAGTACTTC. Amino acid sequence: CASSQIELPGGEQYF.

The sample holds many counts of this clonotype. This sequence joins TRBV15 and TRBJ2-6; no definite D call. V lost 0 bases to trimming and J lost 1 base, with 16 bases between them. This CDR3 is built from 19 residues. Germline-derived CDR1 and CDR2 are LNHNV and YYDKDF (reference sequence). The CDR3 loop is CATSRDRGSSRSGANVLTF. The CDR3 bases are TGTGCCACCAGCAGAGATCGCGGAAGCAGCCGATCTGGGGCCAACGTCCTGACTTTC.

The CDR3 loop is CASSLDAGADQPQHF. In DNA, the CDR3 is TGTGCCAGCAGCTTAGATGCGGGGGCGGATCAGCCCCAGCATTTT. This chain joins TRBV7-6 and TRBJ1-5; a weak D match, TRBD1 (6 bases). This CDR3 is 15 amino acids long. Per germline, CDR1 SGHVS and CDR2 FNYEAQ. Trimming left V 1 base short and J 5 bases short, with 12 bases between.

This clonotype was seen more than once but under ten times. The rearrangement links TRBV20-1 to TRBJ2-7; 7 nucleotides match TRBD2. Per the germline V gene, CDR1 is DFQATT and CDR2 is SNEGSKA (reference sequence). V gave up 5 bases and J gave up 1 base; unmatched junction bases: 11. The CDR3 contains 15 residues. Here the CDR3 DNA reads TGCAGTGCTGGGCTTGGGGGGGGGTTTTCCTACGAGCAGTACTTC. It translates to CSAGLGGGFSYEQYF.

The chain uses TRBV20-1 and TRBJ2-3, with 7 bases identical to TRBD2. This CDR3 comprises 13 residues. The germline gives CDR1 DFQATT, CDR2 SNEGSKA (reference sequence). The CDR3: CGVRREQRDTQYF. CDR3 bases: TGCGGTGTCCGGCGGGAGCAGAGAGATACGCAGTATTTT.

This clonotype has ten or more counts. The chain recombines TRBV7-2 with TRBJ2-1, with TRBD2 identical over 13 bases. This CDR3 has 16 amino acids. V trimming: 1 base; J trimming: 12 bases; junction bases outside the gene matches: 9. In germline, CDR1 is SGHTA, CDR2 FQGNSA. Here the CDR3 DNA reads TGTGCCAGCAGCTTAGAAGGGACTAGCGGGGCTTATGGGCAGTTCTTC. It specifies CASSLEGTSGAYGQFF.

This clonotype was seen ten or more times. The chain recombines TRBV29-1 with TRBJ1-2; tentatively, D is TRBD1 (6 bases). Germline-derived CDR1 and CDR2 are SQVTM and ANQGSEA. V was cut by 7 bases and J by 2 bases, with 14 bases left in between. The CDR3 loop spans 13 amino acids. The CDR3 DNA sequence: TGCAGCGGAGCTACAGGGACGAACTATGGCTACACCTTC. It encodes CSGATGTNYGYTF.

A few counts support this clonotype. This chain connects TRBV11-2 to TRBJ2-1; TRBD2 aligns across 7 bases. The germline gives CDR1 SGHAT, CDR2 FQNNGV. The CDR3 totals 16 residues. V was pared by 1 base and J by 2 bases, with 5 bases of the junction left unmatched. CDR3 amino acids: CASSLVVAGAYNEQFF. In DNA, the CDR3 is TGTGCCAGCAGCTTAGTCGTCGCGGGGGCCTACAATGAGCAGTTCTTC.

There are many counts of this clonotype. V is TRBV6-2 or TRBV6-3 and J is TRBJ2-1; the match to TRBD2 covers 9 bases. V trimming: 5 bases; J trimming: 7 bases; junction bases outside the gene matches: 6. This CDR3 contains 14 residues. Per the germline V gene, CDR1 is MNHEY and CDR2 is SVGEGT. CDR3 loop: CASSTSGGLNEQFF. The CDR3 bases are TGTGCCAGCAGTACAAGCGGGGGGTTAAATGAGCAGTTCTTC.

This clonotype was seen repeatedly, ten times or more. CDR3 in amino acids: CASSLGTSGPRVTQYF. CDR3 coding DNA: TGTGCCAGCAGCTTAGGGACTAGCGGGCCCCGGGTTACGCAGTATTTT. The chain recombines TRBV7-6 with TRBJ2-3; 11 bases are shared with TRBD2. The CDR3 is made up of 16 amino acids. From germline, CDR1 is SGHVS and CDR2 FNYEAQ. The ends lost 1 base at V and 8 bases at J; junction bases unmatched: 8.

This clonotype occurred many times. The chain couples TRBV12-3 or TRBV12-4 to TRBJ2-2; 11 bases are shared with TRBD2. V gave up 0 bases and J gave up 9 bases; unmatched junction bases: 9. The CDR3 is 17 residues long. CDR3 sequence reads: CASSLAGVSGGVRELFF. The CDR3 DNA is TGTGCCAGCAGTTTAGCTGGTGTTAGCGGGGGGGTACGGGAGCTGTTTTTT.

This clonotype was recorded many times. This chain uses TRBV5-6 with TRBJ2-7; D is uncertain. CDR3 size: 14 residues. Trimming shortened V by 0 bases and J by 2 bases, and 9 bases separated the two germline ends. Germline V CDR1 and CDR2: SGHDT, YYEEEE. DNA of the CDR3: TGTGCCAGCAGCTTGGCCGGCAGAACCTACGAGCAGTACTTC. Translated, it gives CASSLAGRTYEQYF.

This clonotype has ten or more counts. This sequence joins TRBV30 and TRBJ2-2, with no clear D. CDR1 is GTSNPN, CDR2 SVGIG, per germline (reference sequence). The V gene lost 4 bases and the J gene lost 2 bases, with 8 bases spanning the gap. The CDR3 sequence is 13 residues long. CDR3 in amino acids: CAWTWANTGELFF. The CDR3 DNA is TGTGCCTGGACGTGGGCAAACACCGGGGAGCTGTTTTTT.

This clonotype came up a few times. The chain is built from TRBV7-8 and TRBJ1-2; tentative D call: TRBD1 (5 bases). Trimming pared 2 bases from V and 8 bases from J, leaving 18 bases between. The CDR3 totals 15 residues. The germline V gene has CDR1 SGHVS and CDR2 FQNEAQ. CDR3 loop: CASSLIVRGDAGYTF. Written as DNA, the CDR3 is TGTGCCAGCAGCTTAATAGTGAGAGGGGATGCCGGCTACACCTTC.